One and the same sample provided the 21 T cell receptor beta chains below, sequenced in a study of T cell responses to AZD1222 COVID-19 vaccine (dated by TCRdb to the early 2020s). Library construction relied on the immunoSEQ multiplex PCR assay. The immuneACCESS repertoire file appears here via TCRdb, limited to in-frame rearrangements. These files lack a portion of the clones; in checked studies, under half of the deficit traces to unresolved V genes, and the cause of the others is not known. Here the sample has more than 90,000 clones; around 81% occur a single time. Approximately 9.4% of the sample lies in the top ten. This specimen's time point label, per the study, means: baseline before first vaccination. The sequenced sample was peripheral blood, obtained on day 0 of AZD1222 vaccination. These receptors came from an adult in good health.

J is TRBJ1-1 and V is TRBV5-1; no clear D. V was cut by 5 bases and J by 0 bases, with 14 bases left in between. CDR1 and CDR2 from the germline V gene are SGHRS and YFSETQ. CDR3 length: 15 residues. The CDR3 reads CASRKLEDLNTEAFF. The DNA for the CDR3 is TGCGCCAGCAGGAAACTTGAAGACCTGAACACTGAAGCTTTCTTT.

The CDR3 loop is CASSGVGNTEAFF. In nucleotides, the CDR3 is TGTGCCAGCAGCGGCGTAGGGAACACTGAAGCTTTCTTT. The chain joins TRBV5-5 to TRBJ1-1; no clear D. The germline V and J ends were trimmed by 4 bases and 1 base, with 8 bases remaining between them. Germline CDR1 is SGHKS and CDR2 is YYEKEE (reference sequence). The length of the CDR3 is 13 residues.

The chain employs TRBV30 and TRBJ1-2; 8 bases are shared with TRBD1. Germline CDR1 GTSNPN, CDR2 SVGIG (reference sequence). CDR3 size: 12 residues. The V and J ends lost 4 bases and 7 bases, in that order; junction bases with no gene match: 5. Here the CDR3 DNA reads TGTGCCTGGACAGGGGGCTCGTCTGGCTACACCTTC. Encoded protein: CAWTGGSSGYTF.

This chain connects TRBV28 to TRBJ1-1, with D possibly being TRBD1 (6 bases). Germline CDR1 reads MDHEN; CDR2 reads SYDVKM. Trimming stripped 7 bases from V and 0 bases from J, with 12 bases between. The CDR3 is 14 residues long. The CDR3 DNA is TGTGCCAGCAATCAGGGGTCAATGAACACTGAAGCTTTCTTT. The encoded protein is CASNQGSMNTEAFF.

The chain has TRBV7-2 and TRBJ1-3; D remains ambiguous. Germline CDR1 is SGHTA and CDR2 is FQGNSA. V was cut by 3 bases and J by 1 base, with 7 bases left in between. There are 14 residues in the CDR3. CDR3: CASSLSGSGNTIYF. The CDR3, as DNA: TGTGCCAGCAGCTTGTCGGGGTCTGGAAACACCATATATTTT.

The CDR3 nucleotides are TGCGCCAGCAGCCTAACCCCCGGACACCTCACCGGGGAGCTGTTTTTT. Its protein product is CASSLTPGHLTGELFF. This rearrangement joins TRBV5-1 to TRBJ2-2, with D maybe TRBD1 (5 bases). Trimming took 4 bases from V and 4 from J, leaving 17 bases between them. Germline values: CDR1 SGHRS, CDR2 YFSETQ. The CDR3 runs to 16 residues.

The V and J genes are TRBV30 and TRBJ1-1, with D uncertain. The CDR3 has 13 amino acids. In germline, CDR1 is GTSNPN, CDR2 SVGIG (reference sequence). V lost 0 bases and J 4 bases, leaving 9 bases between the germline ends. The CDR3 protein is CAWSVRRSTEAFF. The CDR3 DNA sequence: TGTGCCTGGAGTGTCAGGAGGTCCACTGAAGCTTTCTTT.

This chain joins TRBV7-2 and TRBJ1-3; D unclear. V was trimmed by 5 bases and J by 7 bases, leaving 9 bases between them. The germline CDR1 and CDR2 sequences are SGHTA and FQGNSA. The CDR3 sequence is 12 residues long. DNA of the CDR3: TGTGCCAGCAGCAATTCCAGGAACACCATATATTTT. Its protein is CASSNSRNTIYF.

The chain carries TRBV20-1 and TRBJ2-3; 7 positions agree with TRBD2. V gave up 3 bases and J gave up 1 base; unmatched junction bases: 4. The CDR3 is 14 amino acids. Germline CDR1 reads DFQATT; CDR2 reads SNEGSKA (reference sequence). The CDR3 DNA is TGCAGTGCTAGTGGTCTAGCGGGCACAGATACGCAGTATTTT. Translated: CSASGLAGTDTQYF.

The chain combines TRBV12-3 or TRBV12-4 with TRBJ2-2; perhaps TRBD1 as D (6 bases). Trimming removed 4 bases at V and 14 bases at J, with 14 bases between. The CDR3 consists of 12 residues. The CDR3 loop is CASSSLWGTLFF. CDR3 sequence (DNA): TGTGCCAGCAGTTCCCTTTGGGGGACACTGTTTTTT.

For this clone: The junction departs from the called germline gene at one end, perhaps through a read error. The chain's CDR3 is CASSIGTSGSPVF. The CDR3 DNA follows: TGTGCCAGTAGTATAGGGACTAGCGGGTCCCCGGTCTTC. This chain links TRBV19 with TRBJ2-1, with 11 nucleotides matching TRBD2. The CDR3 extends over 13 amino acids. Germline values: CDR1 LNHDA, CDR2 SQIVND (reference sequence).

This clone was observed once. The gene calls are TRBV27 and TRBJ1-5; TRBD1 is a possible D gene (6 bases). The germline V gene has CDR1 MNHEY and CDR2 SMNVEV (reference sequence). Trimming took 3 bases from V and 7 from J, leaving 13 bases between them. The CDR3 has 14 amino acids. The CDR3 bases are TGTGCCAGCAGTTTGACCAGGGGAGGACAGCCCCAGCATTTT. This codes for CASSLTRGGQPQHF.

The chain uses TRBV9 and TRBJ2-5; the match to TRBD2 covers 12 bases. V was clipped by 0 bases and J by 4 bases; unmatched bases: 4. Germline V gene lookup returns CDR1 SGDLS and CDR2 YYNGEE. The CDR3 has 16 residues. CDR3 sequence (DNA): TGTGCCAGCAGCGTAGCGACTAGCGGGAGTGGAGAGACCCAGTACTTC. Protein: CASSVATSGSGETQYF.

CDR3 loop: CASSEGSLTDTQYF. The CDR3 nucleotides read TGTGCCAGCAGTGAAGGAAGCCTCACAGATACGCAGTATTTT. The chain combines TRBV2 with TRBJ2-3; D not resolved. Germline V lookup: CDR1 SNHLY, CDR2 FYNNEI. The CDR3 loop spans 14 amino acids. The V end was cut by 1 base, the J end by 2 bases, with 7 bases between.

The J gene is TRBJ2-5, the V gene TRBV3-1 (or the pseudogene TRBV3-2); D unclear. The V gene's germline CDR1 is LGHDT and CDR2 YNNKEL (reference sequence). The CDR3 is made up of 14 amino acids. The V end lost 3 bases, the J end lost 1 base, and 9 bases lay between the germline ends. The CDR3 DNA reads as TGTGCCAGCAGCCACGTCCCAATCCAAGAGACCCAGTACTTC. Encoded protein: CASSHVPIQETQYF.

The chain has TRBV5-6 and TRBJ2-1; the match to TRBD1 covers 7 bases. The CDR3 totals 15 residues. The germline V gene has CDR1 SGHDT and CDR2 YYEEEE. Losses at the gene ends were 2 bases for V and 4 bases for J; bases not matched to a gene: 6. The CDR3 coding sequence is TGTGCCAGCAGCTTTTTCGGGGACAGATACAATGAGCAGTTCTTC. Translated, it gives CASSFFGDRYNEQFF.

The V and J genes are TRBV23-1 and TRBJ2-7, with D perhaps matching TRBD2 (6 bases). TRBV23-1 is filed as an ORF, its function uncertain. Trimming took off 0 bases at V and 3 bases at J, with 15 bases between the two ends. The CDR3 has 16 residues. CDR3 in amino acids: CASSQSLTGVGYEQYF. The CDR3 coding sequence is TGCGCCAGCAGTCAATCGCTGACGGGGGTTGGCTACGAGCAGTACTTC.

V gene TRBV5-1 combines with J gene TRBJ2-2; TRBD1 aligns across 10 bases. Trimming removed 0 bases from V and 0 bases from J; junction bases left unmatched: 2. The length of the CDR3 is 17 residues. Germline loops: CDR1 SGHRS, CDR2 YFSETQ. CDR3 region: CASSLDGQGANTGELFF. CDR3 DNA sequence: TGCGCCAGCAGCTTGGATGGACAGGGGGCGAACACCGGGGAGCTGTTTTTT.

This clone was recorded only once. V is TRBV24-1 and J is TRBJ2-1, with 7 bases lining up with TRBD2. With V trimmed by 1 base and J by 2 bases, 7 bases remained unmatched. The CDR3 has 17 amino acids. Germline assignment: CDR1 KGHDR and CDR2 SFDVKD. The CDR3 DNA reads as TGTGCCACCAGTGATTTCGCGTCTAGCGGAACCTACAATGAGCAGTTCTTC. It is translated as CATSDFASSGTYNEQFF.

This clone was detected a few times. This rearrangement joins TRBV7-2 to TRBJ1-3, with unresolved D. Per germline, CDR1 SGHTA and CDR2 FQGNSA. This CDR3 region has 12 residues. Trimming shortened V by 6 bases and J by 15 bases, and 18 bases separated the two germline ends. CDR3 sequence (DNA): TGTGCCAGCAGGTCGGGGTCGGGGATGGCATATTTT. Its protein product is CASRSGSGMAYF.

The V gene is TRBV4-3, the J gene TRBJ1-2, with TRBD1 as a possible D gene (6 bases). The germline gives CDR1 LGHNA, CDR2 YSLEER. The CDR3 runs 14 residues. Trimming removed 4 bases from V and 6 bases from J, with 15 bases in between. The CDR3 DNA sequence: TGCGCCAGCAGCCGCATGGGACACGTGGATGGCTACACCTTC. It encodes CASSRMGHVDGYTF.